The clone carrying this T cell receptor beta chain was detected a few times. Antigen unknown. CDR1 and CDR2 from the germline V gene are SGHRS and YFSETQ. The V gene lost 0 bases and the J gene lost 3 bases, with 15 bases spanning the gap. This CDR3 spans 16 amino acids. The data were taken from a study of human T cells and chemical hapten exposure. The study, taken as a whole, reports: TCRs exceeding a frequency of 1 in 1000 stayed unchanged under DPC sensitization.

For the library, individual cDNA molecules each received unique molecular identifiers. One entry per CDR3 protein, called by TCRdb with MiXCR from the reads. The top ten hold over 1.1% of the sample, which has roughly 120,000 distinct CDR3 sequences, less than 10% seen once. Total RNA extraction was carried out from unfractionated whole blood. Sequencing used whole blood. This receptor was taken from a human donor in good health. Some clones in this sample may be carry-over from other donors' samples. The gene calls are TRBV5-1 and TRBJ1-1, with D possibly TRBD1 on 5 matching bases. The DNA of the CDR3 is TGCGCCAGCAGCTTGGTGGCAGGGAGCACCTACACTGAAGCTTTCTTT. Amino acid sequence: CASSLVAGSTYTEAFF.